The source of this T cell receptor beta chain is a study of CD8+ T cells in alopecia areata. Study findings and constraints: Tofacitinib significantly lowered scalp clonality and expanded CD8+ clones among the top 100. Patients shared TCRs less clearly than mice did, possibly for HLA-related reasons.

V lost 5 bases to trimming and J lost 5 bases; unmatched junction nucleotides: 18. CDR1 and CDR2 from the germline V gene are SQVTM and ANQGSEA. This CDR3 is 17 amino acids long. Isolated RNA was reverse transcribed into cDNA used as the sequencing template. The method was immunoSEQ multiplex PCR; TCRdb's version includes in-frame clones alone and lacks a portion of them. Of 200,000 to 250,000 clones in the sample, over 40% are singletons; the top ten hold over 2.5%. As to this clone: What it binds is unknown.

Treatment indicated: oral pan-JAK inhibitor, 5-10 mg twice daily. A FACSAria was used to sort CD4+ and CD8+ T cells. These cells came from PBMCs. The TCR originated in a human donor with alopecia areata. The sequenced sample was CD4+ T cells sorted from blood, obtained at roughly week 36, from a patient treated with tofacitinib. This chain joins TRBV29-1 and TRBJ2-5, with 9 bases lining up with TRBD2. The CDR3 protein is CSVRGGLAGRREETQYF. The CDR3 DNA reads TGCAGCGTTCGGGGGGGGCTAGCGGGAAGACGAGAGGAGACCCAGTACTTC.